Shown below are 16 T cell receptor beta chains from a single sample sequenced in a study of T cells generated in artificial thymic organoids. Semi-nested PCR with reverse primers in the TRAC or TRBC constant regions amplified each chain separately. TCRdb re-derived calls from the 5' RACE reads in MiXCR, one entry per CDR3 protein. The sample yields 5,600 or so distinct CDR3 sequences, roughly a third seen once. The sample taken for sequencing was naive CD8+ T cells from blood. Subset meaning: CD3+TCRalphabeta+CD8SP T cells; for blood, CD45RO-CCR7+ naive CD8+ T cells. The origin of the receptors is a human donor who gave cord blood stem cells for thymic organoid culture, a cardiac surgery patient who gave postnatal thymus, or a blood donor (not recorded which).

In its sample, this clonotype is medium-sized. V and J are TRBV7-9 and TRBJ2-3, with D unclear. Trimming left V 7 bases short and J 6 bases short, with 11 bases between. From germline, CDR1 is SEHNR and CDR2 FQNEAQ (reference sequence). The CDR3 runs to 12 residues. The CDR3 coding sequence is TGTGCCAGCATGTTGGGCCCCGATACGCAGTATTTT. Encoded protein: CASMLGPDTQYF.

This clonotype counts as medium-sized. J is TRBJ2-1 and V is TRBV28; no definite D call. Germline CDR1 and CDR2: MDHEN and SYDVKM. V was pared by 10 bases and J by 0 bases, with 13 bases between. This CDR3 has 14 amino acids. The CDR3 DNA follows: TGTGCCACCGGAGAACGTAACTCCTACAATGAGCAGTTCTTC. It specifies CATGERNSYNEQFF.

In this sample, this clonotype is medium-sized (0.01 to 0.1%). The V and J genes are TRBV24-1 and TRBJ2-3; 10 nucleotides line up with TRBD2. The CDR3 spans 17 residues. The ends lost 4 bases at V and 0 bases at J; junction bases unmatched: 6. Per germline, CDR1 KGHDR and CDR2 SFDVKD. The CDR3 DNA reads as TGTGCCACCAGTGAAAGGACTAGCGGCCCAAGCACAGATACGCAGTATTTT. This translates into CATSERTSGPSTDTQYF.

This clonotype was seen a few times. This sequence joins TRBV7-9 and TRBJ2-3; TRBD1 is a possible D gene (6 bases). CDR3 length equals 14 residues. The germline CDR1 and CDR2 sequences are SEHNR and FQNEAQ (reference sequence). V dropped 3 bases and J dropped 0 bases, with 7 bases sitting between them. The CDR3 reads CASSFRGSTDTQYF. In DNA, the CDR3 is TGTGCCAGCAGCTTCAGGGGAAGCACAGATACGCAGTATTTT.

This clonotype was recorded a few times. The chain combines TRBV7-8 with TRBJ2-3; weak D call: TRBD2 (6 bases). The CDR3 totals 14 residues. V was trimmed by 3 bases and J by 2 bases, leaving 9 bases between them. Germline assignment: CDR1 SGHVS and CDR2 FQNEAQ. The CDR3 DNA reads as TGTGCCAGCAGCTTGGAGGGTACCACAGATACGCAGTATTTT. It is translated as CASSLEGTTDTQYF.

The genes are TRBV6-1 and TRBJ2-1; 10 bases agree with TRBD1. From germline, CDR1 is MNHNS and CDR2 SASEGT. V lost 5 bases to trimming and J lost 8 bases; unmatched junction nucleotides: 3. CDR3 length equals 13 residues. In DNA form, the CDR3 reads TGTGCCAGCAGTCCCGGGACAGGGGATGAGCAGTTCTTC. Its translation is CASSPGTGDEQFF.

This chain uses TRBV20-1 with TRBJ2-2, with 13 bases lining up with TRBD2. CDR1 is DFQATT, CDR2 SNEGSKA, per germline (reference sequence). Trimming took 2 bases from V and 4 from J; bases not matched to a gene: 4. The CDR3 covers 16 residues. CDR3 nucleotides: TGCAGTGCTAGATTCCGACTAGCGGGAGGCACCGGGGAGCTGTTTTTT. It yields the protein CSARFRLAGGTGELFF.

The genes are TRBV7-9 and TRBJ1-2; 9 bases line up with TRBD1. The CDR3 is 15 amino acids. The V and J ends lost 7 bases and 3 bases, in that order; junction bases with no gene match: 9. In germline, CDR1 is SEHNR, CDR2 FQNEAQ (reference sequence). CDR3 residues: CASNSRTGAHYGYTF. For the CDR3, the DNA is TGTGCCAGCAACTCCCGGACAGGGGCGCACTATGGCTACACCTTC.

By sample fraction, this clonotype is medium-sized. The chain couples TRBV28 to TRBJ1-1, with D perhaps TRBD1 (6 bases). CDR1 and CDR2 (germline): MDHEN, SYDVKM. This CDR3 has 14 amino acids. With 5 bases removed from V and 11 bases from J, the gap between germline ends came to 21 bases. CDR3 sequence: CASSLAPGALSAFF. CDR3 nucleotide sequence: TGTGCCAGCAGTCTGGCCCCGGGGGCGCTCTCGGCTTTCTTT.

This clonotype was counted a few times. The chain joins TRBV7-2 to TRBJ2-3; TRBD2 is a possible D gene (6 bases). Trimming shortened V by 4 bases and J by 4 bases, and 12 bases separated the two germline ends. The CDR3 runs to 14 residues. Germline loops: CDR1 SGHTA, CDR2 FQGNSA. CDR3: CASSSTRGADTQYF. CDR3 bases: TGTGCCAGCAGCTCGACTAGAGGGGCAGATACGCAGTATTTT.

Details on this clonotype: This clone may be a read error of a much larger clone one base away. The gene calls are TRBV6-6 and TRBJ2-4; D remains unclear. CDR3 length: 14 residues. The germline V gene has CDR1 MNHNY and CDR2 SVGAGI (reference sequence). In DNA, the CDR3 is TGTGCCAGCAGTTACTCGCCCGCAGAAAACACTCAGTACTTC. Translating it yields CASSYSPAENTQYF.

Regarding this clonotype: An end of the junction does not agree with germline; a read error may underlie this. CDR3 residues: CTSSFEWNQPQHF. The CDR3, as DNA: TGTACCAGCAGTTTCGAGTGGAATCAGCCCCAGCATTTT. The chain is built from TRBV27 and TRBJ1-5; no definite D call. CDR3 length: 13 amino acids. CDR1 MNHEY and CDR2 SMNVEV come from the germline V gene (reference sequence).

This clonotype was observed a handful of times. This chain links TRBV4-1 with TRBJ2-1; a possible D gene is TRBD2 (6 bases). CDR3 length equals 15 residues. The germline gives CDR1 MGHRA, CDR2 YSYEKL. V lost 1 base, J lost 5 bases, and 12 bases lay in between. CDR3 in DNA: TGCGCCAGCAGCCAAGTGTTAGCGGTAAACAATGAGCAGTTCTTC. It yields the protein CASSQVLAVNNEQFF.

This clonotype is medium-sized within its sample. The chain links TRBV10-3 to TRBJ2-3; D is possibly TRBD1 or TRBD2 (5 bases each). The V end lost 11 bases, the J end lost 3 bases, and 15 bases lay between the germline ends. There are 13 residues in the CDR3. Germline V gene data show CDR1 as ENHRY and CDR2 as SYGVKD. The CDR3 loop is CAGRDRGTDTQYF. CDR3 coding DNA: TGTGCCGGCCGGGACCGGGGAACAGATACGCAGTATTTT.

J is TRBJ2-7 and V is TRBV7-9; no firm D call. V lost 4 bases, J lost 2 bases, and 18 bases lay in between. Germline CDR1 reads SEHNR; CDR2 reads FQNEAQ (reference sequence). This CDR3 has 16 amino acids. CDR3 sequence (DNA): TGTGCCAGCAGCTCGACATCCCCCCCCAGCCCCTACGAGCAGTACTTC. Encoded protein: CASSSTSPPSPYEQYF.

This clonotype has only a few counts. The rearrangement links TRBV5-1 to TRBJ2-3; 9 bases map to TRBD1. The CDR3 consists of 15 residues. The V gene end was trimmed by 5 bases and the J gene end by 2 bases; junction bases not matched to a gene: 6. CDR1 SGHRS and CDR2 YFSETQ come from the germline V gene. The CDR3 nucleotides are TGCGCCAGCAGATCCGGGACAGGGAACACAGATACGCAGTATTTT. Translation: CASRSGTGNTDTQYF.